These 32 T cell receptor beta chains share one sample of origin, sequenced in a study of vaccination and CD4 T cells after COVID-19. Cultured CD4+ T-cell DNA underwent Oncomine TCR Beta short-read sequencing. Cultured CD4+ T cells yielded the extracted genomic DNA. Using its own MiXCR run on the PCR reads, TCRdb lists one record per CDR3 protein. The repertoire includes under 10,000 distinct CDR3 sequences, 32% of them detected once, and around an eighth sits in the top ten. Documented treatment: roughly 11-day PBMC culture with coronavirus spike peptide pools or control peptides (ViraFEST assay). Gathered ahead of the COVID-19 pandemic (2011-2018) were the CD4+ T cells of the unexposed donor. These receptors have no identified antigens. The sequencing input was CD4+ T cells from blood, cultured in vitro. All receptors come from a human donor in good health.

This clonotype was counted a few times. J is TRBJ2-7 and V is TRBV6-2 or TRBV6-3, with TRBD1 matching 8 bases. Germline values: CDR1 MNHEY, CDR2 SVGEGT. V dropped 5 bases and J dropped 1; count of bases not matched to a gene: 1. This CDR3 is 13 amino acids long. The CDR3 bases are TGTGCCAGCAGTCGGACAGGGTCCTACGAGCAGTACTTC. Residues: CASSRTGSYEQYF.

The chain uses TRBV30 and TRBJ2-7, with 8 bases identical to TRBD1. This CDR3 has 14 amino acids. The trim removed 0 bases at V and 3 bases at J, leaving 4 bases unmatched. CDR1 is GTSNPN, CDR2 SVGIG, per germline (reference sequence). The CDR3 region has the DNA TGTGCCTGGAGTGTAGGGACAGGACTCTACGAGCAGTACTTC. Amino acid sequence: CAWSVGTGLYEQYF.

This rearrangement joins TRBV6-1 to TRBJ1-6; a weak D match, TRBD1 (5 bases). Germline V gene sequence: CDR1 MNHNS, CDR2 SASEGT. Between the trimmed V and J ends, which lost 7 bases and 6 bases, there was a span of 16 bases. The CDR3 length is 15 residues. This chain's CDR3 is CASKNRDGFNSPLHF. The CDR3 DNA sequence: TGTGCCAGCAAAAACCGGGACGGCTTTAATTCACCCCTCCACTTT.

The rearrangement joins TRBV6-2 or TRBV6-3 to TRBJ2-7; a weak D match, TRBD1 (5 bases). With 6 bases removed from V and 2 bases from J, the gap between germline ends came to 20 bases. Per the germline V gene, CDR1 is MNHEY and CDR2 is SVGEGT. The length of the CDR3 is 16 residues. CDR3 amino acids: CASSPLRAQGPYEQYF. CDR3 bases: TGTGCCAGCAGCCCTCTCCGGGCGCAGGGCCCCTACGAGCAGTACTTC.

The genes are TRBV11-3 and TRBJ2-5, with D possibly being TRBD1 or TRBD2 (5 bases each). Germline lookup yields CDR1 SGHNT and CDR2 YENEEA. The CDR3 totals 17 residues. V shed 5 bases and J shed 1 base, with 20 bases lying between them. Here the CDR3 DNA reads TGTGCCAGCAGCAATTACCCCGGGCAGAGGGGCCAAGAGACCCAGTACTTC. Translation gives CASSNYPGQRGQETQYF.

V and J are TRBV7-8 and TRBJ2-1; D call uncertain. V dropped 2 bases and J dropped 7 bases, with 12 bases sitting between them. Per germline, CDR1 SGHVS and CDR2 FQNEAQ. CDR3 length: 14 amino acids. The CDR3 nucleotides are TGTGCCAGCAGCTTAACGCTCCTTCGGAATGAGCAGTTCTTC. This encodes CASSLTLLRNEQFF. The entire variable domain, with the rest obtained from reference TRBV7-8 and TRBJ2-1, is as follows: GAGVSQSPRYKVAKRGQDVALRCDPISGHVSLFWYQQALGQGPEFLTYFQNEAQLDKSGLPSDRFFAERPEGSVSTLKIQRTQQEDSAVYLCASSLTLLRNEQFFGPGTRLTVL.

This clonotype was recorded a few times. The chain is built from TRBV6-2 or TRBV6-3 and TRBJ1-5, with D possibly TRBD1 on 5 matching bases. Germline loops: CDR1 MNHEY, CDR2 SVGEGT. This CDR3 contains 14 residues. The V gene lost 4 bases and the J gene lost 2 bases, with 9 bases spanning the gap. CDR3 in amino acids: CASSSDIRNQPQHF. Here the CDR3 DNA reads TGTGCCAGCAGTTCGGACATACGCAATCAGCCCCAGCATTTT.

The rearrangement links TRBV7-6 to TRBJ2-3; no firm D call. The CDR3 loop spans 13 amino acids. Trimming took 5 bases from V and 5 from J, leaving 11 bases between them. Per the germline V gene, CDR1 is SGHVS and CDR2 is FNYEAQ. This CDR3 reads CASSPLTRDTQYF. For the CDR3, the DNA is TGTGCCAGCAGCCCGCTCACCAGAGATACGCAGTATTTT.

On this clonotype: This sequence may be a read error, since a much larger clone differs from it by one base. The CDR3 bases are TGTGCCAGCGGCTTAGCGTCACGGACAGCCCAGCATTTT. This codes for CASGLASRTAQHF. The chain has TRBV7-9 and TRBJ1-5; D may be TRBD1 (6 bases). This CDR3 comprises 13 residues. Germline CDR1 is SEHNR and CDR2 is FQNEAQ (reference sequence).

This clonotype occurred a few times. The gene calls are TRBV7-9 and TRBJ2-3; TRBD1 agrees at 7 bases. V shed 5 bases, J shed 4 bases, and the junction held 9 bases outside the gene matches. The CDR3 contains 15 residues. Germline CDR1 is SEHNR and CDR2 is FQNEAQ (reference sequence). This chain's CDR3 is CASSPDRVWADTQYF. In DNA form, the CDR3 reads TGTGCCAGCAGCCCAGACAGGGTTTGGGCAGATACGCAGTATTTT.

This sequence joins TRBV7-3 and TRBJ2-1; D may be TRBD2 (5 bases). V was pared by 4 bases and J by 0 bases, with 10 bases between. The CDR3 covers 15 residues. Germline V CDR1 and CDR2: SGHTA, FQGTGA. In nucleotides, the CDR3 is TGTGCCAGCAGCTACAGAGGGAGCTCCTACAATGAGCAGTTCTTC. Amino acids: CASSYRGSSYNEQFF.

The CDR3 bases are TGTGCCAGCTCACCACTGGGTCCCCCTAGGGATGGCTACACCTTC. Amino acids: CASSPLGPPRDGYTF. This sequence joins TRBV18 and TRBJ1-2; D is uncertain. Deletions cut 1 base from V and 6 bases from J, with 15 bases between. The CDR3 contains 15 residues. The germline gives CDR1 KGHSH, CDR2 LQKENI.

The rearrangement uses TRBV7-6 and TRBJ1-3; perhaps TRBD1 as D (6 bases). Per the germline V gene, CDR1 is SGHVS and CDR2 is FNYEAQ. Deletions cut 3 bases from V and 0 bases from J, with 9 bases between. There are 15 residues in the CDR3. The CDR3 loop reads CASSFGQLSGNTIYF. The DNA for the CDR3 is TGTGCCAGCAGCTTCGGACAGCTCTCTGGAAACACCATATATTTT.

The chain combines TRBV6-1 with TRBJ2-5; 10 bases match TRBD2. Per germline, CDR1 MNHNS and CDR2 SASEGT. V shed 6 bases, J shed 5 bases, and the junction held 24 bases outside the gene matches. The CDR3 is made up of 20 amino acids. The CDR3 protein is CASSSSGPGTAGGPWETQYF. In DNA, the CDR3 is TGTGCCAGCAGCTCCAGTGGTCCTGGGACAGCGGGAGGGCCTTGGGAGACCCAGTACTTC.

This clonotype is large in the sample. The chain employs TRBV20-1 and TRBJ2-7; the match to TRBD2 covers 11 bases. Germline V gene data show CDR1 as DFQATT and CDR2 as SNEGSKA (reference sequence). The CDR3 runs to 14 residues. J gave up 6 bases and V 4 bases, and 8 bases lay outside the gene matches. The CDR3 reads CSAIAGGPGGEQYF. CDR3 DNA sequence: TGCAGTGCTATAGCGGGAGGGCCGGGGGGCGAGCAGTACTTC.

This chain joins TRBV4-3 and TRBJ1-5, with TRBD1 identical over 8 bases. This CDR3 spans 15 amino acids. Trimming cost V 4 bases and J 1 base; bases outside gene matches: 3. Germline V gene data show CDR1 as LGHNA and CDR2 as YSLEER. The CDR3 DNA reads TGCGCCAGCAGCCTAAGGACAGGGAGCAATCAGCCCCAGCATTTT. Translation gives CASSLRTGSNQPQHF.

The V and J genes are TRBV25-1 and TRBJ2-7, with D uncertain. This CDR3 has 12 residues. The V end lost 1 base, the J end lost 4 bases, and 5 bases lay between the germline ends. Germline-derived CDR1 and CDR2 are MGHDK and SYGVNS. The CDR3 DNA reads as TGTGCCAGCAGTGAATCCAAATACGAGCAGTACTTC. Translating it yields CASSESKYEQYF.

This clonotype was picked up a small number of times. The chain recombines TRBV7-6 with TRBJ2-1; possibly TRBD2 for D (5 bases). The CDR3 loop spans 12 amino acids. The V end was cut by 5 bases, the J end by 8 bases, with 10 bases between. Germline assignment: CDR1 SGHVS and CDR2 FNYEAQ. The CDR3 spells CASSNSEDEQFF. CDR3 in DNA: TGTGCCAGCAGCAACTCGGAGGATGAGCAGTTCTTC.

V gene TRBV7-3 combines with J gene TRBJ2-1; the D gene could be TRBD1 or TRBD2 (5 bases each). The CDR3 spans 15 residues. Germline CDR1 reads SGHTA; CDR2 reads FQGTGA. V lost 10 bases and J lost 5, with 21 bases in between. CDR3 nucleotides: TGTGCCAACCCCATCTGGGGGAGCTGGCACAATGAGCAGTTCTTC. Protein sequence: CANPIWGSWHNEQFF.

This clonotype was detected only a few times. The J gene is TRBJ1-2, the V gene TRBV19, with D unresolved. Trimming removed 0 bases from V and 0 bases from J, with 8 bases in between. In germline, CDR1 is LNHDA, CDR2 SQIVND (reference sequence). The CDR3 length is 15 residues. The CDR3 is CASSIEGRANYGYTF. CDR3 nucleotide sequence: TGTGCCAGTAGTATAGAAGGCAGAGCTAACTATGGCTACACCTTC.

This chain links TRBV7-2 with TRBJ2-2; D ambiguous. CDR3 size: 14 residues. Germline V gene sequence: CDR1 SGHTA, CDR2 FQGNSA. V lost 1 base, J lost 4 bases, and 7 bases lay in between. The CDR3 protein is CASSLGRPTGELFF. The DNA for the CDR3 is TGTGCCAGCAGCTTAGGGCGGCCCACCGGGGAGCTGTTTTTT.

The chain couples TRBV21-1 to TRBJ1-6; the table names TRBD1, a call not compared with the DNA. TRBV21-1 is deemed a pseudogene. This CDR3 has 13 amino acids. The CDR3 loop is CASRLPAGSPLHF. The CDR3 nucleotides read TGTGCCAGCAGACTTCCAGCCGGGTCACCCCTCCACTTT.

The chain employs TRBV20-1 and TRBJ1-2, with TRBD1 as a possible D gene (6 bases). Trimming left V 6 bases short and J 6 bases short, with 17 bases between. Looked up from germline, CDR1 is DFQATT and CDR2 is SNEGSKA (reference sequence). The CDR3 is made up of 13 amino acids. The chain's CDR3 is CSARPGASHGYTF. CDR3 sequence (DNA): TGCAGTGCCCGTCCGGGGGCCTCCCATGGCTACACCTTC.

The chain is built from TRBV20-1 and TRBJ2-1; no firm D call. The CDR3 has 11 residues. The ends were cut back, 3 bases at V and 6 bases at J, with 6 bases in the middle. The germline V gene encodes CDR1 DFQATT and CDR2 SNEGSKA (reference sequence). CDR3 region: CSASVGNEQFF. The DNA of the CDR3 is TGCAGTGCTAGTGTGGGCAATGAGCAGTTCTTC.

The table lists this clonotype with a few counts. The CDR3 sequence is CASSPRFSGNQPQHF. The DNA of the CDR3 is TGTGCCAGCAGTCCTCGATTCAGTGGCAATCAGCCCCAGCATTTT. The chain combines TRBV6-1 with TRBJ1-5; no definite D call. Trimming cost V 5 bases and J 2 bases, with 13 bases left between them. Germline loops: CDR1 MNHNS, CDR2 SASEGT. This CDR3 spans 15 amino acids.

The chain couples TRBV6-1 to TRBJ2-5; 8 bases match TRBD1. Germline V gene sequence: CDR1 MNHNS, CDR2 SASEGT. The CDR3 totals 15 residues. Trimming cost V 7 bases and J 4 bases; bases outside gene matches: 11. The CDR3 DNA sequence: TGTGCCAGCACGTCGACAGGGGCCGAAGGAGAGACCCAGTACTTC. As protein: CASTSTGAEGETQYF.

V and J are TRBV28 and TRBJ2-2, with a tentative D call TRBD1 (6 bases). Germline CDR1 and CDR2: MDHEN and SYDVKM. V dropped 5 bases and J dropped 4 bases, with 14 bases sitting between them. This CDR3 region has 15 residues. CDR3 region: CASSEGGPSTGELFF. CDR3 sequence (DNA): TGTGCCAGCAGTGAAGGGGGACCAAGCACCGGGGAGCTGTTTTTT.

This chain connects TRBV29-1 to TRBJ2-5; 7 positions match TRBD1. Per the germline V gene, CDR1 is SQVTM and CDR2 is ANQGSEA. Trimming removed 6 bases from V and 7 bases from J; junction bases left unmatched: 14. The CDR3 is 14 amino acids. CDR3 in DNA: TGCAGCGTCCCTTTAAGGGACAGCCCATGGACCCAGTACTTC. Translation: CSVPLRDSPWTQYF.

The chain joins TRBV7-9 to TRBJ1-1; D call uncertain. V shed 1 base and J shed 0 bases, with 9 bases lying between them. Germline V lookup: CDR1 SEHNR, CDR2 FQNEAQ (reference sequence). The CDR3 is 15 amino acids. The DNA for the CDR3 is TGTGCCAGCAGCTTAGGTGATCGGATGAACACTGAAGCTTTCTTT. Protein product: CASSLGDRMNTEAFF.

The rearrangement links TRBV28 to TRBJ1-1; D gene unclear. Germline CDR1 reads MDHEN; CDR2 reads SYDVKM. V was shortened by 2 bases and J by 1 base, with 8 bases between the two germline ends. CDR3 length equals 14 residues. DNA for the CDR3: TGTGCCAGCAGTTTACCATCTGAGAACACTGAAGCTTTCTTT. Residues: CASSLPSENTEAFF.

The V and J genes are TRBV7-9 and TRBJ1-1, with D perhaps TRBD1 (5 bases). V lost 5 bases and J 6 bases, leaving 7 bases between the germline ends. CDR1 SEHNR and CDR2 FQNEAQ come from the germline V gene (reference sequence). This CDR3 has 11 amino acids. The CDR3 sequence: CASSTGPEAFF. DNA of the CDR3: TGTGCCAGCAGCACGGGGCCTGAAGCTTTCTTT.

V gene TRBV6-5 combines with J gene TRBJ2-1; 9 nucleotides agree with TRBD2. This CDR3 comprises 17 residues. Trimming took 0 bases from V and 3 from J; bases not matched to a gene: 6. Germline CDR1 is MNHEY and CDR2 is SVGAGI. The CDR3 DNA reads TGTGCCAGCAGTTACTCGCCCCTAGCGGGACTCTACAATGAGCAGTTCTTC. The encoded protein is CASSYSPLAGLYNEQFF.